This TCR beta chain was profiled in a study of T-cell reconstitution after alpha-beta-depleted transplantation in children. The CDR3 runs to 16 residues. The germline V gene encodes CDR1 DFQATT and CDR2 SNEGSKA (reference sequence). The V end was cut by 0 bases, the J end by 10 bases, with 19 bases between. This clonotype was counted at least ten times. Its antigen is undetermined. Study-wide findings and caveats: Alpha-beta T cells present about two months after transplant were reported to originate from several hundred expanded graft clones. The main origin of T-cell counts and diversity one year after transplant was newly produced T cells. Where some patients showed high TCRbeta diversity at day 60, it came from recipient T cells and thymic progenitors that had survived.

Library preparation (for TCRbeta) was performed with unique molecular identifiers. One entry per CDR3 protein, called by TCRdb with MiXCR from the PCR reads. This sample yields around 490,000 distinct CDR3 sequences, of which roughly 10% are seen a single time; approximately 15% belongs to the top ten. The clonotype originates from a female patient under 10 years old who had a stem cell transplant for aplastic anemia, so the T cells may come from the graft donor. This chain links TRBV20-1 with TRBJ1-6; weak D call: TRBD1 (5 bases). The specimen comprised PBMCs, mostly from graft donor cells, sampled 180 days after TCRalphabeta/CD19-depleted stem cell transplant. The CDR3 DNA reads as TGCAGTGCTAGAGATTTGGGTACAGGTGAGGGATCACCCCTCCACTTT. Its protein product is CSARDLGTGEGSPLHF.